This T cell receptor (beta chain) was captured by sequencing in a study of CD8+ T cells in alopecia areata. In the case of this clone: The antigen remains unidentified.

cDNA reverse transcribed from extracted RNA served as the sequencing template. Produced via immunoSEQ multiplex PCR; TCRdb's table is partial and in-frame only. The table has about 82,000 clones, roughly 51% seen once; the top ten hold 5.5% to 6.5%. V dropped 6 bases and J dropped 6; count of bases not matched to a gene: 5. This CDR3 has 14 amino acids. Per the germline V gene, CDR1 is MNHEY and CDR2 is SMNVEV (reference sequence). The study's findings and limits: With patients, TCR sharing proved less clear than in mice, a difference possibly related to HLA.

The rearrangement joins TRBV27 to TRBJ1-1, with 12 bases lining up with TRBD1. The sequence came from a human donor with alopecia areata. Sequencing was done on a sample of NKG2D-high CD8+ T cells sorted from blood. CDR3 loop: CASSPGQGAPEAFF. As DNA, the CDR3 is TGTGCCAGCAGCCCGGGACAGGGGGCGCCTGAAGCTTTCTTT.